These 9 T cell receptor beta chains were sequenced from one sample in a study of blood T cell repertoires in COVID-19. Using immunoSEQ multiplex PCR, the repertoire was profiled, and TCRdb retains in-frame clones only, with some absent. The sample carries some 170,000 clones, about 75% recorded once. The sequenced sample was peripheral blood. The receptors originated from a woman between 50 and 59 years old with active or convalescent COVID-19.

The rearrangement uses TRBV19 and TRBJ2-7, with 8 bases that match TRBD2. The V gene end was trimmed by 7 bases and the J gene end by 2 bases; junction bases not matched to a gene: 7. This CDR3 is 14 amino acids long. Germline V gene data show CDR1 as LNHDA and CDR2 as SQIVND (reference sequence). CDR3 sequence: CASNSGRGAYEQYF. The CDR3 nucleotides are TGTGCCAGTAATTCTGGGCGGGGGGCCTACGAGCAGTACTTC. The variable domain in full, with the rest retrieved from reference TRBV19 and TRBJ2-7, is DGGITQSPKYLFRKEGQNVTLSCEQNLNHDAMYWYRQDPGQGLRLIYYSQIVNDFQKGDIAEGYSVSREKKESFPLTVTSAQKNPTAFYLCASNSGRGAYEQYFGPGTRLTVT.

V is TRBV6-5 and J is TRBJ1-6, with D tentatively TRBD1 (5 bases). V was pared by 11 bases and J by 4 bases, with 18 bases between. The CDR3 sequence is 15 residues long. CDR1 is MNHEY, CDR2 SVGAGI, per germline. This CDR3 is CACKDIGSYNSPLHF. CDR3 nucleotides: TGTGCCTGCAAGGACATCGGAAGTTATAATTCACCCCTCCACTTT.

V usage is TRBV6-4 and J usage is TRBJ1-6, with 10 bases aligning to TRBD1. CDR3 size: 16 residues. Germline assignment: CDR1 MRHNA and CDR2 SNTAGT. V lost 0 bases to trimming and J lost 7 bases; unmatched junction nucleotides: 3. CDR3 protein: CASSDSGQGRNSPLHF. Here the CDR3 DNA reads TGTGCCAGCAGTGACTCGGGACAGGGGCGGAATTCACCCCTCCACTTT.

The rearrangement joins TRBV5-5 to TRBJ2-3; possibly TRBD1 for D (5 bases). CDR3 length equals 13 residues. Trimming cost V 4 bases and J 6 bases, with 12 bases left between them. Germline V lookup: CDR1 SGHKS, CDR2 YYEKEE (reference sequence). The CDR3 reads CASSPDIRDTQYF. The CDR3 bases are TGTGCCAGCAGCCCGGACATCCGGGATACGCAGTATTTT.

This chain joins TRBV18 and TRBJ1-1; possibly TRBD1 for D (6 bases). Looked up from germline, CDR1 is KGHSH and CDR2 is LQKENI. This CDR3 is 15 amino acids long. With 3 bases removed from V and 4 bases from J, the gap between germline ends came to 15 bases. CDR3 sequence reads: CASSPHEQGSTEAFF. CDR3 DNA sequence: TGTGCCAGCTCACCCCACGAACAGGGATCCACTGAAGCTTTCTTT.

This chain links TRBV7-3 with TRBJ2-1; 13 nucleotides match TRBD2. The junction had 2 bases not matched to a gene; V was cut back by 5 bases and J by 7 bases. The germline gives CDR1 SGHTA, CDR2 FQGTGA. There are 14 residues in the CDR3. CDR3 DNA: TGTGCCAGCAGCACTAGCGGGAGGGCTAATGAGCAGTTCTTC. Translating gives CASSTSGRANEQFF.

This clone came up a few times. The gene calls are TRBV25-1 and TRBJ1-1, with D perhaps TRBD1 (5 bases). The CDR3 length is 15 residues. Trimming took off 2 bases at V and 11 bases at J, with 21 bases between the two ends. CDR1 and CDR2 (germline): MGHDK, SYGVNS. CDR3 nucleotide sequence: TGTGCCAGCAGTGAAGGACCCGGACACCCCACAGCGGCTTTCTTT. Its protein is CASSEGPGHPTAAFF.

The J gene is TRBJ1-1, the V gene TRBV2; unclear D gene. CDR3 length equals 12 residues. The V and J ends lost 8 bases and 7 bases respectively, with 14 bases between them. Germline V lookup: CDR1 SNHLY, CDR2 FYNNEI. CDR3 sequence reads: CASRERAIEAFF. The CDR3 region has the DNA TGTGCCAGCCGCGAGAGGGCCATTGAAGCTTTCTTT.

This clone was detected a few times. This chain connects TRBV28 to TRBJ1-4; TRBD1 matches at 10 bases. Germline trimming cut 7 bases from V and 13 bases from J; bases unmatched to any gene: 12. This CDR3 is 14 amino acids long. Germline CDR1 MDHEN, CDR2 SYDVKM. The CDR3 nucleotides read TGTGCCAGCACCAACCGGGACAGGGGCCTTCTACTGTTTTTT. Residues: CASTNRDRGLLLFF.